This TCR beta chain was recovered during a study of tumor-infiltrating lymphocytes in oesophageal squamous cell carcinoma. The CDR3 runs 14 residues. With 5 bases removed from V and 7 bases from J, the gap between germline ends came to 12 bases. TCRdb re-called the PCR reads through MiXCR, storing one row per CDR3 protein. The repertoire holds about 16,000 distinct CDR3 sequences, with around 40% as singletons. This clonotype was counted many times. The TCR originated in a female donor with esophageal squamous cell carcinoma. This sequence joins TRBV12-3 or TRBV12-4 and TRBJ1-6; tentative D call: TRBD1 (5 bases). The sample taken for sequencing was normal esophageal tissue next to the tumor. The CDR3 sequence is CASSPGARNSPLHF. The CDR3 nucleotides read TGTGCCAGCAGTCCCGGGGCGCGGAATTCACCCCTCCACTTT.